The present T cell receptor beta chain was sequenced within a study of T cells in Graves' hyperthyroidism and ophthalmopathy. Findings and caveats of the study: Ophthalmopathy was predicted by the model a median of approximately 6 months ahead of onset. Most clonotypes expanded in the thyroid (above 0.001) were also present in blood.

Many counts were recorded for this clonotype. Its antigen is currently unknown. Hyperthyroidism had been newly diagnosed in patients aged 18 to 65, and its duration was under 2 months. Amplification of TCR beta CDR3 regions was performed using RNA transcripts as template. RT-PCR in the first round (using the HTBI primer set) targeted the TCR CDR3. TCRdb re-called the multiplex PCR reads through MiXCR, storing one row per CDR3 protein. Among under 350,000 distinct CDR3 sequences listed, 21% were seen once. The ends lost 7 bases at V and 5 bases at J; junction bases unmatched: 12. Germline CDR1 and CDR2: MNHEY and SVGEGT. The CDR3 contains 17 residues.

This clonotype was obtained from a woman in her fifties or sixties with Graves' hyperthyroidism. The chain links TRBV6-2 or TRBV6-3 to TRBJ2-1; 12 bases are shared with TRBD2. The sample was blood. CDR3 residues: CASTPGGWTSGDNEQFF. CDR3 nucleotides: TGTGCCAGCACCCCCGGAGGATGGACTAGCGGGGACAATGAGCAGTTCTTC.